This T cell receptor (beta chain) is drawn from a study of blood T cell repertoires in COVID-19 (dated by TCRdb to 2018 to 2020). Regarding the study in general: Samples from collaborators originated in the United States, Italy and Spain and spanned both the acute and convalescent phases of COVID-19. The samples were drawn from two sources: the first 160 participants of the ongoing ImmuneRACE study, and over 1,000 subjects contributed by 6 global collaborators. Where available, HLA class I and class II types were obtained from metadata supplied by the sample provider rather than from assay-based typing. The material from the prospective study consisted of cDNA or gDNA derived from T cells, B-cell-depleted T cells, or PBMCs. Deeply sampled blood TCRbeta repertoires from subjects exposed to, actively infected with, or recovered from COVID-19 were included in the dataset. A de-identified subject ID, COVID-19 status, age in years and sex were almost always included in the sample metadata. A freely available public database, intended as a resource for researchers studying the immune response to SARS-CoV-2, is where the repertoires were released.

TCRbeta CDR3 regions were amplified from genomic DNA by means of the immunoSEQ Assay, a bias-controlled multiplex PCR. On the study's bioinformatics: The number of nucleated cells in each sample was estimated from the amplification of reference gene primers within the assay. To quantify the absolute abundance of each unique TCRbeta CDR3 rearrangement, sequence reads were collapsed and filtered. For each sample, productive Simpson clonality was calculated by taking the square root of Simpson's diversity index across productive rearrangements. This immuneACCESS table, as held by TCRdb, lists in-frame sequences with V and J called but not all clones. Of the missing ones, under half trace to an unresolved V gene in checked studies; the others have no known cause. The V and J calls and clone size were taken over from that table, and D and trimming were inferred from the DNA. Here the sample has a few hundred thousand clones; 86% occur a single time. The ten largest clones represent 3.5% to 4.5% of the sample.

Relative to germline, V is 1 base shorter and J is 0 bases shorter, with 12 bases between their ends. Per the germline V gene, SGHDN is the CDR1 and FVKESK is the CDR2. Inclusive of the bounding cysteine and phenylalanine, the CDR3 is 17 residues long. Of the read, only the CDR3 DNA is kept; its 51 bases are in frame from base 1. The investigation overall reported the following: How much clinical and demographic metadata was included differed by source and by participant, and the metadata was provided uncurated.

Whole blood was collected in K2EDTA tubes by collaborating institutions according to the institutions' own protocols. For TCRbeta analysis, collaborator samples were shipped as frozen whole blood, as isolated PBMCs, or as DNA extracted from either sample type. A note on this clone: Which antigen it targets is not known. Base-call qualities are not available, and no considerably larger clone is one nucleotide away.

The sequenced material came from peripheral blood. The TCR was taken from a man in his fifties with acute or convalescent COVID-19. The sequence joins TRBV14 to TRBJ2-2; TRBD1 is a possible D gene, resting on 5 matching bases. The CDR3 protein is CASSQVGAWSNTGELFF. The nucleotides read TGTGCCAGCAGCCAAGTTGGGGCATGGTCGAACACCGGGGAGCTGTTTTTT.